A single sample is the source of the 19 T cell receptor beta chains below, sequenced in a study of neoadjuvant anti-PD-1 for oral cavity cancer. Profiled with immunoSEQ multiplex PCR; TCRdb holds only in-frame clones, not every one. This table has more than 13,000 clones, less than 85% appearing once. The time point here: after neoadjuvant nivolumab, at surgical resection. The sequencing used PBMCs, collected after nivolumab (anti-PD-1) treatment. These receptors originate from a person aged 35-79 years with oral cavity squamous cell carcinoma.

V gene TRBV11-2 combines with J gene TRBJ2-4; 8 bases fit TRBD1. J was trimmed by 0 bases and V by 6 bases; bases with no gene match: 7. CDR1 and CDR2 (germline): SGHAT, FQNNGV. The CDR3 is 16 residues long. CDR3 residues: CASRTDRGIAKNIQYF. Written as DNA, the CDR3 is TGTGCCAGCAGAACTGACAGGGGAATAGCCAAAAACATTCAGTACTTC.

The chain is built from TRBV10-3 and TRBJ2-7; a weak D match, TRBD1 (5 bases). Per germline, CDR1 ENHRY and CDR2 SYGVKD. V lost 8 bases and J 3 bases, leaving 17 bases between the germline ends. The CDR3 runs to 14 residues. The CDR3 DNA reads as TGTGCCATCGGTTCGCCGGCAGGGTTCTACGAGCAGTACTTC. The encoded protein is CAIGSPAGFYEQYF.

The J gene is TRBJ2-7, the V gene TRBV10-3; possibly TRBD2 for D (5 bases). CDR1 ENHRY and CDR2 SYGVKD come from the germline V gene. V was trimmed by 3 bases and J by 5 bases, leaving 11 bases between them. There are 13 residues in the CDR3. CDR3 residues: CAISDRGFHEQYF. The DNA for the CDR3 is TGTGCCATCAGTGATCGGGGTTTCCACGAGCAGTACTTC.

The V gene is TRBV7-2, the J gene TRBJ2-5, with D maybe TRBD2 (6 bases). The germline V gene has CDR1 SGHTA and CDR2 FQGNSA. Trimming pared 5 bases from V and 4 bases from J, leaving 14 bases between. This CDR3 has 14 amino acids. CDR3 sequence reads: CASSPNGGPETQYF. The DNA for the CDR3 is TGTGCCAGCAGCCCTAACGGAGGGCCAGAGACCCAGTACTTC.

J is TRBJ2-2 and V is TRBV5-1; 9 bases align to TRBD2. V shed 4 bases and J 4 bases; nucleotides not matched to a gene: 5. The germline gives CDR1 SGHRS, CDR2 YFSETQ. The CDR3 is 15 amino acids. The CDR3 loop is CASSVGLAGTGELFF. The CDR3 DNA reads TGCGCCAGCAGCGTGGGACTAGCAGGCACCGGGGAGCTGTTTTTT.

The sample holds a few counts of this clone. The chain links TRBV7-9 to TRBJ1-2, with a weak D call TRBD1 (5 bases). CDR3 length: 15 residues. Per germline, CDR1 SEHNR and CDR2 FQNEAQ (reference sequence). Between the trimmed V and J ends, which lost 5 bases and 2 bases, there was a span of 15 bases. The CDR3 spells CASSPGGASNYGYTF. The CDR3 DNA sequence: TGTGCCAGCAGCCCCGGGGGAGCGTCCAACTATGGCTACACCTTC. The variable domain in full, completed from reference TRBV7-9 and TRBJ1-2, reads DTGVSQNPRHKITKRGQNVTFRCDPISEHNRLYWYRQTLGQGPEFLTYFQNEAQLEKSRLLSDRFSAERPKGSFSTLEIQRTEQGDSAMYLCASSPGGASNYGYTFGSGTRLTVV.

V and J are TRBV5-1 and TRBJ2-5, with D unresolved. The germline CDR1 and CDR2 sequences are SGHRS and YFSETQ. V lost 3 bases and J lost 5, with 8 bases in between. This CDR3 contains 12 residues. The CDR3 loop is CASSWAEETQYF. Written as DNA, the CDR3 is TGCGCCAGCAGCTGGGCCGAGGAGACCCAGTACTTC.

The chain uses TRBV20-1 and TRBJ2-3; TRBD2 is a possible D gene (5 bases). The CDR3 is 11 amino acids. V was pared by 6 bases and J by 6 bases, with 10 bases between. Germline V gene data show CDR1 as DFQATT and CDR2 as SNEGSKA (reference sequence). The CDR3 loop is CSAKEVDTQYF. The CDR3 coding sequence is TGCAGTGCGAAGGAGGTGGATACGCAGTATTTT.

This clone was counted a few times. This chain connects TRBV4-1 to TRBJ1-2; D not certain. The germline gives CDR1 MGHRA, CDR2 YSYEKL. This CDR3 region has 15 residues. V dropped 3 bases and J dropped 8 bases, with 19 bases sitting between them. In nucleotides, the CDR3 is TGCGCCAGCAGCCATCACCTAGGACGGTTGGGGGGCTACACCTTC. Protein product: CASSHHLGRLGGYTF.

This clone was counted a single time. The rearrangement links TRBV7-9 to TRBJ2-7; 8 bases agree with TRBD2. Unmatched junction bases numbered 8, after V lost 5 bases and J lost 2 bases. CDR3 size: 15 residues. Germline assignment: CDR1 SEHNR and CDR2 FQNEAQ (reference sequence). In DNA form, the CDR3 reads TGTGCCAGCAGCCCCCCGGGGGGGAGTGCCTACGAGCAGTACTTC. It yields the protein CASSPPGGSAYEQYF.

The J gene is TRBJ2-7, the V gene TRBV29-1; 9 nucleotides line up with TRBD2. The CDR3 has 12 residues. Germline assignment: CDR1 SQVTM and CDR2 ANQGSEA. J lost 4 bases, V lost 6 bases, and 4 bases had no gene match. The CDR3: CSVATSGYEQYF. Written as DNA, the CDR3 is TGCAGCGTCGCCACTAGCGGGTACGAGCAGTACTTC.

The gene calls are TRBV5-4 and TRBJ1-2, with a possible D match to TRBD1 (6 bases). V lost 3 bases to trimming and J lost 4 bases, with 22 bases between them. CDR3 length: 17 amino acids. CDR1 is SGHNT and CDR2 is YYREEE in the germline V gene (reference sequence). CDR3 sequence (DNA): TGTGCCAGCAGCTCAACTCTTTCGTGGGACAAATCCTATGGCTACACCTTC. Translation gives CASSSTLSWDKSYGYTF.

V gene TRBV2 combines with J gene TRBJ2-5; no firm D call. The CDR3 is 15 residues long. V gave up 5 bases and J gave up 5 bases, with 18 bases separating them. The germline V gene encodes CDR1 SNHLY and CDR2 FYNNEI. The DNA of the CDR3 is TGTGCCAGCAGTCCCCGCGGATGGGGTCGGGAGACCCAGTACTTC. Translating gives CASSPRGWGRETQYF.

The chain uses TRBV7-9 and TRBJ1-1, with 9 bases identical to TRBD1. This CDR3 comprises 16 residues. Germline V gene sequence: CDR1 SEHNR, CDR2 FQNEAQ (reference sequence). The junction had 8 bases not matched to a gene; V was cut back by 5 bases and J by 1 base. The CDR3 DNA follows: TGTGCCAGCAGCGATCGGACAGGGGCGCAGAACACTGAAGCTTTCTTT. Encoded protein: CASSDRTGAQNTEAFF.

This clone was observed a handful of times. This chain joins TRBV2 and TRBJ1-5; D possibly corresponds to TRBD1 (6 bases). Germline V lookup: CDR1 SNHLY, CDR2 FYNNEI. The V end was cut by 1 base, the J end by 6 bases, with 10 bases between. The CDR3 covers 14 residues. The CDR3 protein is CASSEDRAGQPQHF. The CDR3 DNA reads as TGTGCCAGCAGTGAAGACAGGGCGGGTCAGCCCCAGCATTTT.

The gene calls are TRBV7-8 and TRBJ1-5, with D unclear. The germline V gene has CDR1 SGHVS and CDR2 FQNEAQ. Trimming shortened V by 2 bases and J by 4 bases, and 18 bases separated the two germline ends. The CDR3 has 17 residues. In DNA, the CDR3 is TGTGCCAGCAGCTTAATTCGTACCGTTAGCCGGAATCAGCCCCAGCATTTT. Encoded protein: CASSLIRTVSRNQPQHF.

The chain joins TRBV16 to TRBJ1-5, with 7 nucleotides matching TRBD1. The CDR3 extends over 17 amino acids. The J segment lost 0 bases and the V segment lost 1 base, leaving 6 bases of the junction unmatched. Germline-derived CDR1 and CDR2 are KGHSY and FQNENV. The CDR3: CASSQYRGTYSNQPQHF. The CDR3 bases are TGTGCCAGCAGCCAATACAGGGGAACGTATAGCAATCAGCCCCAGCATTTT.

The chain combines TRBV27 with TRBJ2-7; D call uncertain. CDR1 and CDR2 from the germline V gene are MNHEY and SMNVEV (reference sequence). This CDR3 has 15 amino acids. Trimming removed 5 bases at V and 4 bases at J, with 18 bases between. Here the CDR3 reads CASSPLHKRAYEQYF. CDR3 nucleotides: TGTGCCAGCAGTCCGCTACATAAACGGGCTTACGAGCAGTACTTC.

The chain recombines TRBV5-1 with TRBJ2-7, with TRBD1 matching over 8 bases. Germline V gene data show CDR1 as SGHRS and CDR2 as YFSETQ. This CDR3 comprises 15 residues. V lost 4 bases, J lost 0 bases, and 6 bases stayed unmatched. The CDR3 DNA sequence: TGCGCCAGCAGCGGCGGACAGGGCTCCTCCTACGAGCAGTACTTC. Protein: CASSGGQGSSYEQYF.